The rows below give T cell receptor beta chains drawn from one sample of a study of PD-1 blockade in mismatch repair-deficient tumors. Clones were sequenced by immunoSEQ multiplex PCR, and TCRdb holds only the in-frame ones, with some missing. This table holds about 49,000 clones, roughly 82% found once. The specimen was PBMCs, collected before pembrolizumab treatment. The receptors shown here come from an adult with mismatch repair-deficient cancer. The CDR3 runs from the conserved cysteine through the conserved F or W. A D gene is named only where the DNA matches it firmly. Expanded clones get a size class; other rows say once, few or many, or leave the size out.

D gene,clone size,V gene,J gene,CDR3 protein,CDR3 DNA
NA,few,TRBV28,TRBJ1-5,CASSLTTPARGQPQHF,TGTGCCAGCAGTTTGACAACCCCCGCCCGGGGTCAGCCCCAGCATTTT
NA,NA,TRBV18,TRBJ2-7,CASSPPGGAYEQYF,TGTGCCAGCTCACCACCGGGGGGAGCCTACGAGCAGTACTTC
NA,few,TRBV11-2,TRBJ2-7,CASSRMYEQYF,TGTGCCAGCAGCCGGATGTACGAGCAGTACTTC
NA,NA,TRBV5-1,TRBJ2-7,CASSLDPGTYEQYF,TGCGCCAGCAGCTTGGATCCAGGGACCTACGAGCAGTACTTC
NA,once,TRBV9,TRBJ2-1,CASSHSGNEQFF,TGTGCCAGCAGTCATAGCGGCAATGAGCAGTTCTTC
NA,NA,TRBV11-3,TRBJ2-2,CASSLREGNTGELFF,TGTGCCAGCAGCTTACGAGAAGGGAACACCGGGGAGCTGTTTTTT
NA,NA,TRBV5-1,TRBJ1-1,CASSLGQMNTEAFF,TGCGCCAGCAGCTTGGGACAGATGAACACTGAAGCTTTCTTT
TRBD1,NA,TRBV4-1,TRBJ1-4,CASSLGARGETNEKLFF,TGCGCCAGCAGCCTCGGGGCCAGGGGGGAAACTAATGAAAAACTGTTTTTT
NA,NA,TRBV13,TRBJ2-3,CASSLAGSSTDTQYF,TGTGCCAGCAGCTTAGCAGGTAGTAGCACAGATACGCAGTATTTT
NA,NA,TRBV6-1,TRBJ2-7,CASSVDGGRAF,TGTGCCAGCAGTGTCGACGGGGGTAGGGCCTTC
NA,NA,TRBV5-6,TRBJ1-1,CASSLAGGEDEAFF,TGTGCCAGCAGCTTGGCCGGGGGAGAGGACGAAGCTTTCTTT
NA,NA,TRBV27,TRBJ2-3,CASSLSQFIVTDTQYF,TGTGCCAGCAGTTTATCGCAGTTTATAGTTACAGATACGCAGTATTTT
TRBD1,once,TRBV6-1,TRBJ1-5,CASSAWDRDGYSNQPQHF,TGTGCCAGCAGTGCATGGGACAGGGACGGGTATAGCAATCAGCCCCAGCATTTT
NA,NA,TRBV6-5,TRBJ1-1,CASNQRDNTEAFF,TGTGCCAGCAACCAAAGGGATAACACTGAAGCTTTCTTT
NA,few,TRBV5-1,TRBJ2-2,CASSYTGELFF,TGCGCCAGCAGCTACACCGGGGAGCTGTTTTTT
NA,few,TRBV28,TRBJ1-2,CASSSPSAAANYGYTF,TGTGCCAGCAGTTCGCCTTCGGCCGCAGCTAACTATGGCTACACCTTC
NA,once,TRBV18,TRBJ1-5,CASSPQGGSNQPQHF,TGTGCCAGCTCACCACAGGGGGGGAGCAATCAGCCCCAGCATTTT
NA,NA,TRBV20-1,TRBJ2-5,CSASGSETQYF,TGCAGTGCTAGCGGATCTGAGACCCAGTACTTC
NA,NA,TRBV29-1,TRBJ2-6,CSAEDSGTRSSGANVLTF,TGCAGCGCTGAGGATTCGGGGACTCGGAGCTCTGGGGCCAACGTCCTGACTTTC
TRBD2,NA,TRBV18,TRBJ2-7,CASSPREGYEQYF,TGTGCCAGCTCACCACGGGAGGGTTACGAGCAGTACTTC
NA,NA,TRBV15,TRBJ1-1,CATSRARTEAFF,TGTGCCACCAGCAGAGCGAGGACTGAAGCTTTCTTT
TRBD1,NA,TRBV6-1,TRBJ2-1,CASSDGTGVYNEQFF,TGTGCCAGCAGTGACGGGACAGGCGTCTACAATGAGCAGTTCTTC
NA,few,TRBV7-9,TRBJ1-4,CASSLRRQGPEKLFF,TGTGCCAGCAGCTTAAGGCGGCAGGGGCCCGAAAAACTGTTTTTT
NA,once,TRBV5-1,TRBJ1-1,CASSLGIQGGTEAFF,TGCGCCAGCAGCTTGGGGATACAGGGAGGAACTGAAGCTTTCTTT
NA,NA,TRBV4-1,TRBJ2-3,CASSQGRGLDTQYF,TGCGCCAGCAGCCAAGGAAGGGGTTTAGATACGCAGTATTTT
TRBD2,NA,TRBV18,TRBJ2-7,CASSPLMGLAVTYEQYF,TGTGCCAGCTCACCACTCATGGGACTAGCTGTTACCTACGAGCAGTACTTC
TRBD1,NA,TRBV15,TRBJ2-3,CATSRPRDRSTDTQYF,TGTGCCACCAGCAGACCTCGGGACAGAAGCACAGATACGCAGTATTTT
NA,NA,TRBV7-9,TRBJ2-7,CASSSRQLLRDEQYF,TGTGCCAGCAGCTCCCGACAGCTCCTGAGGGACGAGCAGTACTTC
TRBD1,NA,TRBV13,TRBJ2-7,CASSSMDRPYEQYF,TGTGCCAGCAGCTCAATGGACAGGCCCTACGAGCAGTACTTC
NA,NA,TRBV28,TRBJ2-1,CASSFRGNEQFF,TGTGCCAGCAGTTTTAGAGGGAATGAGCAGTTCTTC
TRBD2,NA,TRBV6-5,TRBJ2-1,CASSPTSGRPNEQFF,TGTGCCAGCAGCCCGACTAGCGGAAGGCCCAATGAGCAGTTCTTC
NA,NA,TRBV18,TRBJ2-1,CASSPQSGVSYNEQFF,TGTGCCAGCTCACCACAAAGCGGAGTCTCCTACAATGAGCAGTTCTTC
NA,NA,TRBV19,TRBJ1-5,CASSQGTFEIENQPQHF,TGTGCCAGTAGCCAAGGGACATTTGAGATAGAGAATCAGCCCCAGCATTTT
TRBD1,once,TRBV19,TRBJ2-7,CASSIQGQGDLEQYF,TGTGCCAGTAGTATCCAAGGACAGGGAGATTTAGAGCAGTACTTC
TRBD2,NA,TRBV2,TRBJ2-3,CASSEWVTSGWDTQYF,TGTGCCAGCAGTGAGTGGGTGACTAGCGGATGGGATACGCAGTATTTT
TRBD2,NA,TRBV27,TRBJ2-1,CASSFGGYNEQFF,TGTGCCAGCAGTTTCGGGGGGTACAATGAGCAGTTCTTC
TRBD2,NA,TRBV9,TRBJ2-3,CASSVGGLAGYTDTQYF,TGTGCCAGCAGCGTAGGTGGACTAGCGGGGTACACAGATACGCAGTATTTT
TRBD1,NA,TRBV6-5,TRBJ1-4,CASSRGANEKLFF,TGTGCCAGCAGCAGGGGGGCTAATGAAAAACTGTTTTTT
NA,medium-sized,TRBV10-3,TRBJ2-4,CAISESSENIQYF,TGTGCCATCAGTGAGTCGTCAGAAAACATTCAGTACTTC
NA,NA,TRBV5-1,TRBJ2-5,CASSLGRNQETQYF,TGCGCCAGCAGCTTGGGCAGGAACCAAGAGACCCAGTACTTC
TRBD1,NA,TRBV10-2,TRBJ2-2,CASSDWTGSNTGELFF,TGCGCCAGCAGTGATTGGACAGGGTCGAACACCGGGGAGCTGTTTTTT
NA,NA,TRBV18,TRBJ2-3,CASSPATGARGTDTQYF,TGTGCCAGCTCACCTGCCACCGGCGCCAGGGGCACAGATACGCAGTATTTT
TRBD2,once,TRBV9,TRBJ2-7,CASSISGDGLDEQYF,TGTGCCAGCAGCATTAGCGGGGACGGGTTGGACGAGCAGTACTTC
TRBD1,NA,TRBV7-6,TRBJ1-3,CASSFPSGGAGGNTIYF,TGTGCCAGCAGCTTCCCCTCAGGGGGCGCCGGTGGAAACACCATATATTTT
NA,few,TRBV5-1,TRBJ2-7,CASSLGLSSYEQYF,TGCGCCAGCAGCTTGGGGCTCAGCTCCTACGAGCAGTACTTC
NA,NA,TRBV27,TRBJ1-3,CASSIDGSSGNTIYF,TGTGCCAGCAGCATCGACGGCAGCTCTGGAAACACCATATATTTT
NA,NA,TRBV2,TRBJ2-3,CASSETQGSDTQYF,TGTGCCAGCAGTGAAACCCAGGGGTCAGATACGCAGTATTTT
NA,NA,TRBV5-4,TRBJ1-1,CASSLIAGGDTEAFF,TGTGCCAGCAGCTTGATAGCGGGGGGAGACACTGAAGCTTTCTTT
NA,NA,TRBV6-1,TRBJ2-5,CASSDWVRETQYF,TGTGCCAGCAGTGACTGGGTACGGGAGACCCAGTACTTC
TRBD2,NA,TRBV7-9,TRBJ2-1,CASSGRTSGRGNEQFF,TGTGCCAGCAGCGGGCGGACTAGCGGGAGAGGCAATGAGCAGTTCTTC
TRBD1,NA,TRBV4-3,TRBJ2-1,CASSQDKQGAYNEQFF,TGCGCCAGCAGCCAAGACAAACAGGGGGCCTACAATGAGCAGTTCTTC